This T cell receptor (beta chain) derives from a study of cytomegalovirus exposure and HLA in healthy donors. It was with 60 Vbeta and 13 Jbeta primers that the PCR ran. The repertoire was sequenced with immunoSEQ multiplex PCR; TCRdb's copy has only in-frame clones and lacks some. The table lists about 110,000 clones, about 84% of them singletons. Trimming removed 9 bases from V and 0 bases from J, with 12 bases in between. The CDR3 is made up of 13 amino acids. Looked up from germline, CDR1 is SNHLY and CDR2 is FYNNEI. The specimen sequenced was PBMCs. The receptor was derived from a man aged 25-40 years in good health and CMV-seronegative. The chain couples TRBV2 to TRBJ2-7, with D tentatively TRBD2 (6 bases). The CDR3 protein is CARGEASSYEQYF. As DNA, the CDR3 is TGTGCCAGGGGGGAGGCCAGCTCCTACGAGCAGTACTTC.